This is a list of T cell receptor beta chains from one sample in a study of cytomegalovirus exposure and HLA in healthy donors. Measured with immunoSEQ multiplex PCR; TCRdb has only the in-frame clones, and not every one. Counted here are 170,000 or so clones, roughly 80% occurring once; the ten biggest clones make up roughly 0.5%. Sequencing was carried out using PBMCs. The source of these receptors is a woman in her forties or fifties in good health and CMV-seronegative. CDR3s include the opening cysteine and the closing phenylalanine or tryptophan. Each record gives: CDR3 length, D gene, J gene, V gene, CDR3 DNA, CDR3 protein. A D gene is named only where the DNA matches it firmly.

13	-	TRBJ1-2	TRBV19	TGTGCCAGTAGTATAGGGAGACAGGACGGCTACACCTTC	CASSIGRQDGYTF
16	TRBD1	TRBJ1-1	TRBV7-2	TGTGCCAGCAGCTTAGGTACGACAGGGGCGGGCACTGAAGCTTTCTTT	CASSLGTTGAGTEAFF
13	TRBD1	TRBJ2-4	TRBV19	TGTGCCAGTAAAGGGGGCGCAAAAAACATTCAGTACTTC	CASKGGAKNIQYF
14	TRBD1	TRBJ2-1	TRBV27	TGTGCCAGCAGTTTATCTACCACAGGGGTTGAGCAGTTCTTC	CASSLSTTGVEQFF
15	TRBD2	TRBJ2-7	TRBV7-9	TGTGCCAGCAGCTACAGTGACCGGGACTACTACGAGCAGTACTTC	CASSYSDRDYYEQYF
15	-	TRBJ2-3	TRBV18	TGTGCCAGCTCACTGAAAAGACAGGGCACAGATACGCAGTATTTT	CASSLKRQGTDTQYF
12	TRBD2	TRBJ2-1	TRBV28	TGTGCCAGCGCCCGGGAGGGACGGGAGCAGTTCTTC	CASAREGREQFF
13	-	TRBJ1-6	TRBV10-2	TGCGCCAGCAGTGAGACCGGAGGTTCACCCCTCCACTTT	CASSETGGSPLHF
14	-	TRBJ2-1	TRBV15	TGTGCCACCAGCAGAGATCGAGAGGACAATGAGCAGTTCTTC	CATSRDREDNEQFF
17	TRBD1	TRBJ2-7	TRBV9	TGTGCCAGCAGCACATCCCCTGACAGGGGGAGCTCCTACGAGCAGTACTTC	CASSTSPDRGSSYEQYF
14	-	TRBJ1-6	TRBV9	TGTGCCAGCAGCGTTGAGAGTTATAATTCACCCCTCCACTTT	CASSVESYNSPLHF